This T cell receptor (beta chain) was retrieved from a study of response to subunit inactivated influenza vaccine. With regard to this clonotype: The antigen is unknown.

In TCRdb, the RT-PCR reads were re-called with MiXCR into one record per CDR3 protein. The sample contains 280,000 or so distinct CDR3 sequences, roughly 22% of which appear only once. V lost 1 base and J lost 5, with 11 bases in between. Germline lookup yields CDR1 LNHDA and CDR2 SQIVND (reference sequence). The CDR3 totals 14 residues. Study-level results: Each seasonal flu vaccination may recruit only limited new T cells, authors suggested.

V gene TRBV19 combines with J gene TRBJ1-1; no firm D call. Sequences were derived from PBMCs from blood, sampled about 20 months after vaccination. This TCR came from a man aged 50-75 years who received an inactivated influenza vaccine. As DNA, the CDR3 is TGTGCCAGTAGTATAGGCGAAATGGGGACTGAAGCTTTCTTT. It specifies CASSIGEMGTEAFF.